This T cell receptor (beta chain) was identified during a study of cytomegalovirus exposure and HLA in healthy donors. PCR primers comprised 60 Vbeta and 13 Jbeta primers. Data came from immunoSEQ multiplex PCR; TCRdb stores just in-frame clones and leaves some out. Of approximately 73,000 clones detected, under 70% appear once; the ten largest clones hold 5.7%. Findings of the study overall: Later examination showed HLA-associated TCR beta chains had greater clonal expansion than equally common others. Roughly uniform sequencing depth across donors was assumed, possibly incorrectly. The study recorded 160 or so TCR beta chains that were cytomegalovirus-associated.

In the case of this clone: Its cognate antigen is unknown.

Among the donors, all were healthy bone marrow donors. The sequence came from a man aged 30 to 39 in good health and CMV-seropositive. The specimen sequenced was PBMCs.

The DNA for the CDR3 is TGTGCCAGCAGCTCCAACCCCTCTGGTAGCGGGAGGGCCTACAATGAGCAGTTCTTC. It encodes CASSSNPSGSGRAYNEQFF. The gene calls are TRBV11-2 and TRBJ2-1; 11 nucleotides agree with TRBD2. This CDR3 has 19 residues. After removal of 4 bases from V and 2 bases from J, the junction contained 13 bases not matched to a gene. Per the germline V gene, CDR1 is SGHAT and CDR2 is FQNNGV.